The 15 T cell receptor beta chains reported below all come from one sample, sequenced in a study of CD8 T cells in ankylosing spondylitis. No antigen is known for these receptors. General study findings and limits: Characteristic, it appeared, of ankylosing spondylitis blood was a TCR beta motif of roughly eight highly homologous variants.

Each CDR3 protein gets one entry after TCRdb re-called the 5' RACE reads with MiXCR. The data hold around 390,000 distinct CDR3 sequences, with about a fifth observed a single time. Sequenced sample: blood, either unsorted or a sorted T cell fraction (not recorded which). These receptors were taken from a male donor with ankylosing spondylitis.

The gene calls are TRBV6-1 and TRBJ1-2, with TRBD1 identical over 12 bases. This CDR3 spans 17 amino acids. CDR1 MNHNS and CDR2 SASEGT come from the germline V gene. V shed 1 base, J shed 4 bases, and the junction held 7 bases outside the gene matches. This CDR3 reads CASSEGGQGATLYGYTF. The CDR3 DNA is TGTGCCAGCAGTGAAGGGGGACAGGGGGCCACCCTCTATGGCTACACCTTC.

CDR3: CASSYGGGQGTDTQYF. CDR3 sequence (DNA): TGTGCCAGCAGTTATGGGGGGGGGCAAGGCACAGATACGCAGTATTTT. This sequence joins TRBV6-5 and TRBJ2-3, with D maybe TRBD2 (7 bases). The germline V gene encodes CDR1 MNHEY and CDR2 SVGAGI. This CDR3 region has 16 residues. Trimming removed 3 bases at V and 1 base at J, with 14 bases between.

The chain's CDR3 is CASSLAPSGTYNEQFF. CDR3 nucleotide sequence: TGTGCCAGCAGCTTAGCACCTAGCGGAACCTACAATGAGCAGTTCTTC. The genes are TRBV11-2 and TRBJ2-1; 7 nucleotides align to TRBD2. CDR3 length: 16 residues. The V segment lost 1 base and the J segment 2 bases; nucleotides outside the gene matches: 5. CDR1 is SGHAT and CDR2 is FQNNGV in the germline V gene.

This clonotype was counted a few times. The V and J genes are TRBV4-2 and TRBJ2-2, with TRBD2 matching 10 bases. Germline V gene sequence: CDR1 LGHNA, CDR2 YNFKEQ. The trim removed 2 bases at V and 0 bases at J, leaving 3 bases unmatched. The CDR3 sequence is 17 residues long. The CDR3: CASSQQTSGPNTGELFF. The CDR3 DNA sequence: TGTGCCAGCAGCCAACAGACTAGCGGGCCGAACACCGGGGAGCTGTTTTTT.

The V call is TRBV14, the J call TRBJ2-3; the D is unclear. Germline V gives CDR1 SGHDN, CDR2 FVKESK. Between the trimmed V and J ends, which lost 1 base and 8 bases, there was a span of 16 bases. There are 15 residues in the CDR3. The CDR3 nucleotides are TGTGCCAGCAGCCAAGGGATGGGGTGGACCGGTACGCAGTATTTT. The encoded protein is CASSQGMGWTGTQYF.

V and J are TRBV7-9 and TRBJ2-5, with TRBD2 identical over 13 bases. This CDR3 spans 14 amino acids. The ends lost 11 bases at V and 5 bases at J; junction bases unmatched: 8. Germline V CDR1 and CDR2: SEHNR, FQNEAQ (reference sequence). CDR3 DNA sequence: TGTGCCGGAGGACTAGCGGGAGTTCTGGAGACCCAGTACTTC. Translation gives CAGGLAGVLETQYF. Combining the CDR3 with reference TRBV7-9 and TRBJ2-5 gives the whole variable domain DTGVSQNPRHKITKRGQNVTFRCDPISEHNRLYWYRQTLGQGPEFLTYFQNEAQLEKSRLLSDRFSAERPKGSFSTLEIQRTEQGDSAMYLCAGGLAGVLETQYFGPGTRLLVL.

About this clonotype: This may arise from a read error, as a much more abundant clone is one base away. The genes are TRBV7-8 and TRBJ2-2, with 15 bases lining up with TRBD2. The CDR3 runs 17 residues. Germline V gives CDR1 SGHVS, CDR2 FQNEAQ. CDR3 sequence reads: CSSSQGLAGGGTGELFF. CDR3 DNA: TGTTCCAGCAGCCAGGGACTAGCGGGAGGAGGCACCGGGGAGCTGTTTTTT. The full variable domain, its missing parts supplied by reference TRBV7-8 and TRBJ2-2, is GAGVSQSPRYKVAKRGQDVALRCDPISGHVSLFWYQQALGQGPEFLTYFQNEAQLDKSGLPSDRFFAERPEGSVSTLKIQRTQQEDSAVYLCSSSQGLAGGGTGELFFGEGSRLTVL.

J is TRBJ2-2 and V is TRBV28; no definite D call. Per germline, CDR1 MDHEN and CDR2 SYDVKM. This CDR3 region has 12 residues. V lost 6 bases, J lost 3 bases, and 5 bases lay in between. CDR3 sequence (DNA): TGTGCCAGCAGGGATTACACCGGGGAGCTGTTTTTT. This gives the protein CASRDYTGELFF.

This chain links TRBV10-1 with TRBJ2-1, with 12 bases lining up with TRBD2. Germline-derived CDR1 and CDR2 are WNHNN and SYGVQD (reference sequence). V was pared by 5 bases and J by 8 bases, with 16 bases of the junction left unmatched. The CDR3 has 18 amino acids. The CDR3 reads CASSPDRGETSGSDEQFF. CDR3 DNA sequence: TGCGCCAGCAGTCCTGACAGGGGAGAGACTAGCGGGAGCGATGAGCAGTTCTTC.

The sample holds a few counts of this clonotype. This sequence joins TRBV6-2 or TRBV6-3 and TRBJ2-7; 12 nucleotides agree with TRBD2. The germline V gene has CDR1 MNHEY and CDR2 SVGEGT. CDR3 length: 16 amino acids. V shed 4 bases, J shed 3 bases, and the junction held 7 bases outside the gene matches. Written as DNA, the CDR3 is TGTGCCAGCAGTTCCCGACTAGCGGGAGTTTTCTACGAGCAGTACTTC. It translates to CASSSRLAGVFYEQYF.

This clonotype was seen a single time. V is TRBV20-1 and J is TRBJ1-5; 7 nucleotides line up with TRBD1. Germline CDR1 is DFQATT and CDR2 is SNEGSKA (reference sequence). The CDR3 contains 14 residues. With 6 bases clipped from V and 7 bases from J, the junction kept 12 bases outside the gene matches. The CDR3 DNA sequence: TGCAGTGCCCAGGCCGGGACAGAAGGACAGCCCCAGCATTTT. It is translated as CSAQAGTEGQPQHF.

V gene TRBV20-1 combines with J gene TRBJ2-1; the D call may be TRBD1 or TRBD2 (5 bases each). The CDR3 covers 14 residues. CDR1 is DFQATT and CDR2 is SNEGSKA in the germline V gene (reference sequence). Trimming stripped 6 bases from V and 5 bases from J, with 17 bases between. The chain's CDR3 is CSALSGTANNEQFF. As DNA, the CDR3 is TGCAGTGCCCTTTCGGGGACGGCTAACAATGAGCAGTTCTTC.

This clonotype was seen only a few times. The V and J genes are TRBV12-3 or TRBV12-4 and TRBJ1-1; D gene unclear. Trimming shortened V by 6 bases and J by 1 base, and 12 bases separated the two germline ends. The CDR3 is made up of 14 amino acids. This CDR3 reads CASSAMIGNTEAFF. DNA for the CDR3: TGTGCCAGCAGCGCTATGATCGGGAACACTGAAGCTTTCTTT.

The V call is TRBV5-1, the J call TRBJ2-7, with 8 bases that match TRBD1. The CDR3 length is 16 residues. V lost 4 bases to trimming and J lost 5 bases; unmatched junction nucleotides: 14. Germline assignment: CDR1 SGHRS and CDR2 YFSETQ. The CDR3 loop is CASSLFPTGDIHEQYF. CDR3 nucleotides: TGCGCCAGCAGCCTATTTCCGACAGGGGATATACACGAGCAGTACTTC.

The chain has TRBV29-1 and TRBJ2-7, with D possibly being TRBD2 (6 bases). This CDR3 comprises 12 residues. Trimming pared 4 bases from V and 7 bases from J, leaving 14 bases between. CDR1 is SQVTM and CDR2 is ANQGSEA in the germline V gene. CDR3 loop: CSVGSGVLEQYF. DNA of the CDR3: TGCAGCGTTGGCTCGGGGGTCCTAGAGCAGTACTTC.